These 12 T cell receptor beta chains originate from one sample sequenced in a study of T cell repertoires in cytomegalovirus infection (dated by TCRdb to between 2018 and 2020). No antigen has been assigned to these receptors. Instrument used: Illumina HiSeq 1500. Clones were called with MiXCR by TCRdb after fastp trimmed the public reads at Q25, and only in-frame beta chains were retained. Records with the same CDR3 protein are collapsed into one entry carrying the most frequent genes and DNA. Across this sample there are approximately 73,000 distinct CDR3 sequences, with around 42% seen only once. The top ten clones comprise 80% to 95% of the sample. The treatment or condition label corresponds to: in vitro stimulation with specific CMV peptide epitopes to enrich CMV-specific T cells. Sequenced here: CD8+ T cells from cultured PBMCs, sampled from culture after CMV antigen stimulation. These receptors were obtained from a human donor in good health (CMV status not recorded). Some clones in this sample may be carry-over from other donors' samples.

This clonotype was seen just once. The rearrangement uses TRBV10-3 and TRBJ1-1, with unresolved D. Germline CDR1 reads ENHRY; CDR2 reads SYGVKD. Between the trimmed V and J ends, which lost 0 bases and 1 base, there was a span of 3 bases. The CDR3 runs to 13 residues. CDR3 in amino acids: CAISESRNTEAFF. In DNA form, the CDR3 reads TGTGCCATCAGTGAGTCGCGGAACACTGAAGCTTTCTTT.

This clonotype was recorded many times. The rearrangement links TRBV7-6 to TRBJ1-2, with a weak D call TRBD1 (5 bases). This CDR3 is built from 16 residues. The V gene lost 1 base and the J gene lost 0 bases, with 12 bases spanning the gap. CDR1 is SGHVS and CDR2 is FNYEAQ in the germline V gene. As DNA, the CDR3 is TGTGCCAGCAGCTTAGGGACACCCGAATCTAACTATGGCTACACCTTC. It codes for CASSLGTPESNYGYTF. Drawing the rest from reference TRBV7-6 and TRBJ1-2, the complete variable domain is GAGVSQSPRYKVTKRGQDVALRCDPISGHVSLYWYRQALGQGPEFLTYFNYEAQQDKSGLPNDRFSAERPEGSISTLTIQRTEQRDSAMYRCASSLGTPESNYGYTFGSGTRLTVV.

The chain is built from TRBV7-2 and TRBJ1-2; TRBD1 is a possible D gene (6 bases). CDR1 SGHTA and CDR2 FQGNSA come from the germline V gene. Deletions cut 1 base from V and 6 bases from J, with 9 bases between. This CDR3 has 13 amino acids. DNA for the CDR3: TGTGCCAGCAGCTTAGACAGGGTAGATGGCTACACCTTC. Protein: CASSLDRVDGYTF.

V and J are TRBV13 and TRBJ2-1; D is undetermined. The V gene's germline CDR1 is PRHDT and CDR2 FYEKMQ (reference sequence). The CDR3 covers 15 residues. Trimming shortened V by 5 bases and J by 4 bases, and 15 bases separated the two germline ends. The chain's CDR3 is CASSQDGGEYNEQFF. The CDR3 region has the DNA TGTGCCAGCAGCCAGGACGGTGGTGAGTACAATGAGCAGTTCTTC.

V and J are TRBV6-8 and TRBJ2-5; D is perhaps TRBD1 or TRBD2 (6 bases each). The V end lost 2 bases, the J end lost 4 bases, and 14 bases lay between the germline ends. CDR1 and CDR2 (germline): MNHGY, SAAAGT. CDR3 size: 15 residues. The CDR3 is CASSYLRGGRETQYF. CDR3 nucleotide sequence: TGTGCCAGCAGTTACCTCAGGGGAGGCCGAGAGACCCAGTACTTC.

This clonotype was seen once. This chain uses TRBV6-2 or TRBV6-3 with TRBJ2-1; perhaps TRBD1 as D (7 bases). Germline values: CDR1 MNHEY, CDR2 SVGEGT. V gave up 8 bases and J gave up 9 bases, with 14 bases separating them. The CDR3 spans 12 residues. This CDR3 reads CASCPGGTEQFF. The CDR3 coding sequence is TGTGCCAGCTGTCCAGGGGGGACTGAGCAGTTCTTC.

The rearrangement joins TRBV7-8 to TRBJ2-1, with D unclear. Germline CDR1 SGHVS, CDR2 FQNEAQ. The CDR3 covers 17 residues. V was shortened by 1 base and J by 1 base, with 14 bases between the two germline ends. The DNA for the CDR3 is TGTGCCAGCAGCTTAGGTGGGGTTCTCAGTTCCTACAATGAGCAGTTCTTC. Its protein is CASSLGGVLSSYNEQFF.

This clonotype was observed a handful of times. This chain connects TRBV5-1 to TRBJ2-7, with TRBD1 as a possible D gene (5 bases). The V gene lost 0 bases and the J gene lost 1 base, with 8 bases spanning the gap. This CDR3 region has 14 residues. Germline lookup yields CDR1 SGHRS and CDR2 YFSETQ. The CDR3, as DNA: TGCGCCAGCAGCTTGGAGCAGGGTTCCTACGAGCAGTACTTC. Its translation is CASSLEQGSYEQYF. The full variable domain, in which reference TRBV5-1 and TRBJ2-7 provide the parts outside the CDR3, is KAGVTQTPRYLIKTRGQQVTLSCSPISGHRSVSWYQQTPGQGLQFLFEYFSETQRNKGNFPGRFSGRQFSNSRSEMNVSTLELGDSALYLCASSLEQGSYEQYFGPGTRLTVT.

This clonotype was seen ten or more times. The chain uses TRBV6-2 or TRBV6-3 and TRBJ1-1; D is uncertain. V dropped 2 bases and J dropped 1 base, with 8 bases sitting between them. The CDR3 is made up of 14 amino acids. Germline CDR1 MNHEY, CDR2 SVGEGT. The CDR3 DNA is TGTGCCAGCAGTTACACGGACCAGAACACTGAAGCTTTCTTT. Protein product: CASSYTDQNTEAFF.

This clonotype was seen only a few times. The genes are TRBV7-9 and TRBJ2-6; D gene unclear. This CDR3 comprises 16 residues. V lost 4 bases and J lost 4, with 14 bases in between. Germline V gene sequence: CDR1 SEHNR, CDR2 FQNEAQ (reference sequence). The CDR3 DNA sequence: TGTGCCAGCAGCTACATTCCTGTCGCCGGGGCCAACGTCCTGACTTTC. Translated, it gives CASSYIPVAGANVLTF.

This clonotype came up many times. This chain links TRBV24-1 with TRBJ2-2; the match to TRBD2 covers 16 bases. Germline V gene data show CDR1 as KGHDR and CDR2 as SFDVKD. The CDR3 is made up of 19 amino acids. The junction had 5 bases not matched to a gene; V was cut back by 3 bases and J by 2 bases. The CDR3 sequence is CATSDPGTSGGVNTGELFF. In DNA, the CDR3 is TGTGCCACCAGTGATCCCGGGACTAGCGGGGGGGTCAACACCGGGGAGCTGTTTTTT.

This clonotype turned up a few times. The rearrangement links TRBV12-3 or TRBV12-4 to TRBJ2-5; 8 nucleotides agree with TRBD2. V was pared by 5 bases and J by 3 bases, with 5 bases of the junction left unmatched. This CDR3 region has 14 residues. The CDR3: CASSTGLAEETQYF. CDR3 sequence (DNA): TGTGCCAGCAGTACCGGACTAGCCGAAGAGACCCAGTACTTC.